This T cell receptor beta chain was obtained from a study of response to subunit inactivated influenza vaccine. Study results and caveats: Authors suggested few new T cells are recruited by each seasonal influenza vaccination.

Germline V CDR1 and CDR2: SGHRS, YFSETQ. CDR3 length: 17 residues. The V end lost 4 bases, the J end lost 0 bases, and 16 bases lay between the germline ends. TCRdb re-analysed the RT-PCR reads in MiXCR, keeping a single row per CDR3 protein. The sample includes just under 550,000 distinct CDR3 sequences, roughly 25% of them seen just once. This clonotype was detected a few times. Its specificity is unknown. This same sample was also taken into another study, of T cells expressing NK-cell markers. That publication notes: TCR beta libraries carry UMIs added by 5'RACE template switching. There were seven HCMV-seropositive donors and one seronegative donor among the eight sequenced. Roughly six donors showed dominant NKG2C+ clonotypes comprising roughly 1.0-7.0% of their CD8+ T cells. A few donors' CD3+CD56-NKG2C+ cells were dominated by the same clonotypes.

This chain joins TRBV5-1 and TRBJ1-4; no clear D. This sequence originates from a man in his fifties who received an inactivated influenza vaccine. Here the sequenced sample was CD4+ T cells sorted from PBMCs, taken 12 days after vaccination. CDR3 nucleotides: TGCGCCAGCAGCCCGGGGATGGGTTCGACAACTAATGAAAAACTGTTTTTT. Encoded protein: CASSPGMGSTTNEKLFF.